This TCR beta chain was found in a study of T cell changes during pregnancy in multiple sclerosis. V dropped 3 bases and J dropped 6; count of bases not matched to a gene: 13. This CDR3 has 18 residues. CDR1 is MDHEN and CDR2 is SYDVKM in the germline V gene. Profiled with immunoSEQ multiplex PCR; TCRdb holds only in-frame clones, not every one. The sample lists roughly 49,000 clones; 85% to 95% were seen once. V gene TRBV28 combines with J gene TRBJ2-1, with TRBD2 matching over 11 bases. The specimen was CD4+ T cells from peripheral blood mononuclear cells, collected in the second trimester of pregnancy. This clonotype was obtained from a female donor with multiple sclerosis, enrolled in a pregnancy study. The DNA of the CDR3 is TGTGCCAGCAGTTTCTTTCACAGAGTAGCGGGGGGGGGCAATGAGCAGTTCTTC. Translating gives CASSFFHRVAGGGNEQFF.